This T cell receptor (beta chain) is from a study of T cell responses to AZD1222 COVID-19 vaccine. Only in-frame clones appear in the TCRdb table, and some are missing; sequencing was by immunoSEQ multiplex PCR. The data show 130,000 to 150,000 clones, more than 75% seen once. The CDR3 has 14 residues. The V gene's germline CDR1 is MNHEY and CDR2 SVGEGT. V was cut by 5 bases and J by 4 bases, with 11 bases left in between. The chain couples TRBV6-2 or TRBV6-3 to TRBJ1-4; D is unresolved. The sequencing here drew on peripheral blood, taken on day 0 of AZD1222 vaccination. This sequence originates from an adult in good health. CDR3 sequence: CASSLRVHNEKLFF. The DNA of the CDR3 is TGTGCCAGCAGTCTGAGGGTTCATAATGAAAAACTGTTTTTT.